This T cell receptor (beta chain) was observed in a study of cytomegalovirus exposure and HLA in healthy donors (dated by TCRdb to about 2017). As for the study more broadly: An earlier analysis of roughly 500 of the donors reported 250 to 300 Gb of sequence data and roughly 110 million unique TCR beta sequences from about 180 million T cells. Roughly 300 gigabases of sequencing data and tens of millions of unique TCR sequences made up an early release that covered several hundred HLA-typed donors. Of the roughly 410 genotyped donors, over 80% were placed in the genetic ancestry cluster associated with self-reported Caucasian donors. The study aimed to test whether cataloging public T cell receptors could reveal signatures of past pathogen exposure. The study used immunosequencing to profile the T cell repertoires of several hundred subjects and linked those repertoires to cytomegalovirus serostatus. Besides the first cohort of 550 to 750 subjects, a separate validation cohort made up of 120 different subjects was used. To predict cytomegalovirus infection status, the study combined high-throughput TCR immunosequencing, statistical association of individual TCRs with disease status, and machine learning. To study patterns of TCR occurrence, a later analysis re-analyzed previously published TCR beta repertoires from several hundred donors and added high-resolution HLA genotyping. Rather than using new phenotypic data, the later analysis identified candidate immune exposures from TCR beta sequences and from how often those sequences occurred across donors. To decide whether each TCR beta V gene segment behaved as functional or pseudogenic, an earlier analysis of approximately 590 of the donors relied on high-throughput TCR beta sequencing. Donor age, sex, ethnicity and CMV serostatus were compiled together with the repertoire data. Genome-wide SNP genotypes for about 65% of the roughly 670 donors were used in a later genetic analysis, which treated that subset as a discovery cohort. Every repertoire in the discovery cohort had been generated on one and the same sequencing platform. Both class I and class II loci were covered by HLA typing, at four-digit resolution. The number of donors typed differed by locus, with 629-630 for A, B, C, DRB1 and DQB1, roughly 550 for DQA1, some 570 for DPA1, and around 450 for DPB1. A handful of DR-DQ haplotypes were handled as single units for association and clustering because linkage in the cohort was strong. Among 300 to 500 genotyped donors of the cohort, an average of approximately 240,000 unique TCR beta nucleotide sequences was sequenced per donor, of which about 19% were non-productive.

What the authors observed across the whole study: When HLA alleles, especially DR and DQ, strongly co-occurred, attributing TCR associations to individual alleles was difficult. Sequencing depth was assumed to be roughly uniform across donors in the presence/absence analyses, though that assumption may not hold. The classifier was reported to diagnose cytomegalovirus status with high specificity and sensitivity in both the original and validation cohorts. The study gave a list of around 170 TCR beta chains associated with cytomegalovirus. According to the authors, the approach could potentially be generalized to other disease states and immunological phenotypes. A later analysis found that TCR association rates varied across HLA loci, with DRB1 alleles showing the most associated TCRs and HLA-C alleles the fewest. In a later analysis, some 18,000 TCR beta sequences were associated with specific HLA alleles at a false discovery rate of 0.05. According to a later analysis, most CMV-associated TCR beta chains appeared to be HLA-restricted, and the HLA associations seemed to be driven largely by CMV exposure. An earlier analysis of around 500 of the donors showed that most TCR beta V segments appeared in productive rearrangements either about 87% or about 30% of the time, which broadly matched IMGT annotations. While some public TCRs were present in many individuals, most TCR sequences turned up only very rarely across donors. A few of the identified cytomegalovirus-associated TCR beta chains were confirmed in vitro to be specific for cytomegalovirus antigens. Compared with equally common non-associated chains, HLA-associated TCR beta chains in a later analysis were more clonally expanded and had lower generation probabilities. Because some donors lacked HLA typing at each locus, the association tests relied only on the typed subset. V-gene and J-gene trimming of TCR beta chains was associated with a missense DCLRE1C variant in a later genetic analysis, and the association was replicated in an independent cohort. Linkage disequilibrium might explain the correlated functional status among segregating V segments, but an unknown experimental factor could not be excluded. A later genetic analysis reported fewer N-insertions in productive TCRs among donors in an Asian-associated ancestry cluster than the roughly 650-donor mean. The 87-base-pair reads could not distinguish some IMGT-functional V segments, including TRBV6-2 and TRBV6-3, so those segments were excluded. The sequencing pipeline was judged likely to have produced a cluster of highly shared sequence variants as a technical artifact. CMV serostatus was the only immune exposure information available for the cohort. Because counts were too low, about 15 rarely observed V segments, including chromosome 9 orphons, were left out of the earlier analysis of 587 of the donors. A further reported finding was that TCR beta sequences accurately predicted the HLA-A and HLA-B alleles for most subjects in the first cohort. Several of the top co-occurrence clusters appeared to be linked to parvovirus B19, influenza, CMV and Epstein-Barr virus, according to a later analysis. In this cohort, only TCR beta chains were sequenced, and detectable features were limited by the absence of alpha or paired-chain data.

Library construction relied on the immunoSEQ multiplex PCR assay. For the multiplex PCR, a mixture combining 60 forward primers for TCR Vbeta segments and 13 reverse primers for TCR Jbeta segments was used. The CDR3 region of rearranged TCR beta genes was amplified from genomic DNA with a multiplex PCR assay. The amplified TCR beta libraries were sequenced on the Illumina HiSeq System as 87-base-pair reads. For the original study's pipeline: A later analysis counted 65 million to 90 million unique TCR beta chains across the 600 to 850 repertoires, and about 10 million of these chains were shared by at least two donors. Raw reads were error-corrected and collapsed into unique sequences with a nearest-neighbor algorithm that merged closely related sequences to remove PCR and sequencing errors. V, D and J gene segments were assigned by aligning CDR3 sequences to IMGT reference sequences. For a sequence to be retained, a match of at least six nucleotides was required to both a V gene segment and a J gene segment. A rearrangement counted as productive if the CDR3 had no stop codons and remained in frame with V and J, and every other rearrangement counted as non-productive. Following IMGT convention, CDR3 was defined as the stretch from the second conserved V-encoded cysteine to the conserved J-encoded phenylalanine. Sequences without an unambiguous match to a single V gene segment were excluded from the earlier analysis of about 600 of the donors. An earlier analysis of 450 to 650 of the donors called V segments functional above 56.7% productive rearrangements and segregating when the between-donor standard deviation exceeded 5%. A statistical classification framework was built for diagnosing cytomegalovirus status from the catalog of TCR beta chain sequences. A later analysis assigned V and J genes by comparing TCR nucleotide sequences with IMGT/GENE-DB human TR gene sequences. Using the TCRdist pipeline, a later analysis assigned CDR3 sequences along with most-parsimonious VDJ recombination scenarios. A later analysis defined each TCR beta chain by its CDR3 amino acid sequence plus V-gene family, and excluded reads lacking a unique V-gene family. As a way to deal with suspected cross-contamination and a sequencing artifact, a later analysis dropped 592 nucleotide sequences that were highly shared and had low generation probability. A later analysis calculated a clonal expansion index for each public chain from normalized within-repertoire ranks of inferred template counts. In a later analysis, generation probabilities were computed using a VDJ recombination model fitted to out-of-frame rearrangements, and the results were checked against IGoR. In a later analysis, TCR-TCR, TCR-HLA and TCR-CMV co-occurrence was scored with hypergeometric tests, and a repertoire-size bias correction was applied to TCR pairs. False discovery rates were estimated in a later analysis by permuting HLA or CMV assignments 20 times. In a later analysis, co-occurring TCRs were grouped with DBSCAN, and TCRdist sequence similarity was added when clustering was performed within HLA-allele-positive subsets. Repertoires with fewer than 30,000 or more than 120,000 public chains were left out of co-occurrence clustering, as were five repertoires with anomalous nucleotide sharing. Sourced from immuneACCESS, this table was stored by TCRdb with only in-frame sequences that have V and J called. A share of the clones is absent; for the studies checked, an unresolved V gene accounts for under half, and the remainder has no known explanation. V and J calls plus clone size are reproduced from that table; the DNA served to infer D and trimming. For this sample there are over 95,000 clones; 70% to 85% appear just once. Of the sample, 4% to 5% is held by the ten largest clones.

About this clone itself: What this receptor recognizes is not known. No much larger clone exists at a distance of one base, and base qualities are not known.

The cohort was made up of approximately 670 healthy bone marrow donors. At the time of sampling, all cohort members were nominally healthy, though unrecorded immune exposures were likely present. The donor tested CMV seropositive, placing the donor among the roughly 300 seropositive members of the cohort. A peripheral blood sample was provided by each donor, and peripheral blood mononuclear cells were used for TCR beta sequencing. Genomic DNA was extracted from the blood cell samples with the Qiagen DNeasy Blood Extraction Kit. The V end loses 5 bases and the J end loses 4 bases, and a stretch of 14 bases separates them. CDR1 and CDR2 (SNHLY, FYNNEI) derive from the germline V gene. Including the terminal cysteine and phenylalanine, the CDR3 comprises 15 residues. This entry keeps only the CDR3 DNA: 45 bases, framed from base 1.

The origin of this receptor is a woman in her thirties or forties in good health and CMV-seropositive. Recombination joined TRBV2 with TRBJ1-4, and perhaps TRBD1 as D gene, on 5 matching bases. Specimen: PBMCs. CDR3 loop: CASSPLAGINEKLFF. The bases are TGTGCCAGCAGTCCTTTGGCAGGGATTAATGAAAAACTGTTTTTT. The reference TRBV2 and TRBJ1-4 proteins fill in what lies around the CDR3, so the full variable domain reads EPEVTQTPSHQVTQMGQEVILRCVPISNHLYFYWYRQILGQKVEFLVSFYNNEISEKSEIFDDQFSVERPDGSNFTLKIRSTKLEDSAMYFCASSPLAGINEKLFFGSGTQLSVL.